The clone carrying this T cell receptor (beta chain) was observed at least ten times. Its antigen is undetermined. Researchers sorted naive CD8 T cells as cells that were CD8+CD4-CCR7+CD45RA+. The CDR3 has 14 amino acids. Germline CDR1 reads MDHEN; CDR2 reads SYDVKM. The V gene lost 5 bases and the J gene lost 7 bases, with 15 bases spanning the gap. This entry is derived from a study of molecular identifiers for immune sequencing clone quantification. Points from the study as a whole: Barcode sharing among identical TCR molecules could make large clones appear smaller. Clones above 20 RNA copies contained over 98% of effector molecules and under 1% of naive molecules.

MiXCR, run by TCRdb on the PCR reads, gives a single entry per CDR3 protein. The sample has tens of thousands of distinct CDR3 sequences, around 19% seen once. The origin of this receptor is a human donor in good health. Some libraries in this study had Jurkat cell RNA spiked in. The V gene is TRBV28, the J gene TRBJ1-5, with TRBD1 as a possible D gene (5 bases). The sequenced sample was naive CD8+ T cells from blood, with Jurkat cell RNA spiked in. Subset indicated: FACS-sorted CD8+CD4-CCR7+CD45RA+ naive T cells. This CDR3 reads CASSTRGSRQPQHF. The DNA of the CDR3 is TGTGCCAGCAGTACCCGGGGGTCTCGGCAGCCCCAGCATTTT.